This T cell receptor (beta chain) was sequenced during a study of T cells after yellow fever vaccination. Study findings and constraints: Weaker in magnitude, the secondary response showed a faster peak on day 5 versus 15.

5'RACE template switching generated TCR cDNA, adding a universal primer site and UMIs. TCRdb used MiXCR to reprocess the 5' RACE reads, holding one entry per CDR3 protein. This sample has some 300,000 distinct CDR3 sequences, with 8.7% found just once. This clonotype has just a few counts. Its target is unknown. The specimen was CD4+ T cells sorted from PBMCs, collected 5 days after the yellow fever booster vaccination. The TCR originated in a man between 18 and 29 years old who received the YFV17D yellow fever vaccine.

Here the CDR3 reads CASSPQRGEEKLFF. For the CDR3, the DNA is TGTGCCAGCTCACCACAAAGAGGGGAGGAAAAACTGTTTTTT. The chain uses TRBV18 and TRBJ1-4, with D perhaps matching TRBD1 (5 bases). The CDR3 is 14 residues long. CDR1 is KGHSH, CDR2 LQKENI, per germline. V gave up 1 base and J gave up 8 bases, with 11 bases separating them.